The 12 T cell receptor beta chains below come from one sample, sequenced in a study of blood T cell repertoires in COVID-19. Sequencing used immunoSEQ multiplex PCR; TCRdb keeps in-frame clones, though not all of them. The sample has about 300,000 clones; 89% are singletons. The sequenced material came from peripheral blood. The receptors here all came from a woman in her thirties with COVID-19, enrolled during active disease.

This clone has a single count. The J gene is TRBJ2-3, the V gene TRBV29-1; D gene uncertain. The germline CDR1 and CDR2 sequences are SQVTM and ANQGSEA. The length of the CDR3 is 10 residues. V lost 2 bases, J lost 6 bases, and 3 bases lay in between. The CDR3 coding sequence is TGCAGCGTTGAACCGGATACGCAGTATTTT. Its translation: CSVEPDTQYF.

V is TRBV5-1 and J is TRBJ2-2; a possible D gene is TRBD2 (6 bases). The length of the CDR3 is 17 residues. V lost 0 bases and J lost 4, with 16 bases in between. The germline gives CDR1 SGHRS, CDR2 YFSETQ. CDR3: CASSLALMGGLTGELFF. CDR3 coding DNA: TGCGCCAGCAGCTTGGCTTTAATGGGGGGACTCACCGGGGAGCTGTTTTTT.

This clone has only one observation. The rearrangement links TRBV4-2 to TRBJ2-7; 7 positions match TRBD2. V shed 4 bases and J 0 bases; nucleotides not matched to a gene: 6. This CDR3 contains 15 residues. Per the germline V gene, CDR1 is LGHNA and CDR2 is YNFKEQ. Here the CDR3 DNA reads TGTGCCAGCAGCCGGGAGGGCCTCTCCTCCTACGAGCAGTACTTC. This translates into CASSREGLSSYEQYF.

This chain uses TRBV18 with TRBJ2-7; tentative D call: TRBD1 (5 bases). This CDR3 has 14 residues. Germline values: CDR1 KGHSH, CDR2 LQKENI. The germline V and J ends were trimmed by 1 base and 1 base, with 8 bases remaining between them. CDR3 nucleotide sequence: TGTGCCAGCTCACCACACCAGGGTTCCTACGAGCAGTACGTC. It specifies CASSPHQGSYEQYV.

In this sample, this clone turned up once. This chain links TRBV5-1 with TRBJ1-2, with 10 bases aligning to TRBD1. The J segment lost 4 bases and the V segment lost 4 bases, leaving 7 bases of the junction unmatched. CDR3 length equals 15 residues. From germline, CDR1 is SGHRS and CDR2 YFSETQ. Here the CDR3 DNA reads TGCGCCAGCAGCAACCCGACAGGGGGCCGCTATGGCTACACCTTC. It codes for CASSNPTGGRYGYTF.

The CDR3 reads CASSSGQGAKGNQPQHF. CDR3 in DNA: TGTGCCAGCAGCTCAGGACAGGGGGCAAAGGGCAATCAGCCCCAGCATTTT. The V gene is TRBV7-2, the J gene TRBJ1-5; 11 nucleotides match TRBD1. This CDR3 has 17 residues. With V trimmed by 4 bases and J by 2 bases, 7 bases remained unmatched. Looked up from germline, CDR1 is SGHTA and CDR2 is FQGNSA.

This clone was counted a single time. This sequence joins TRBV21-1 and TRBJ1-5. TRBV21-1 is a pseudogene segment. The CDR3 contains 19 residues. CDR3 region: CASSKEAGARTYSNQPQHF. DNA for the CDR3: TGTGCCAGCAGCAAAGAGGCGGGTGCTAGGACTTATAGCAATCAGCCCCAGCATTTT.

V gene TRBV5-8 combines with J gene TRBJ1-2; a weak D match, TRBD1 (6 bases). The CDR3 runs to 15 residues. V lost 4 bases and J 4 bases, leaving 17 bases between the germline ends. Germline V lookup: CDR1 SGHTS, CDR2 YDEGEE. The CDR3 loop reads CASSGGGGAIYGYTF. The CDR3 region has the DNA TGTGCCAGCAGCGGTGGGGGGGGCGCGATCTATGGCTACACCTTC.

This clone was picked up one time. The V call is TRBV25-1, the J call TRBJ2-5; TRBD2 matches 11 bases. Germline trimming cut 2 bases from V and 2 bases from J; bases unmatched to any gene: 4. The CDR3 is 16 residues long. Germline V CDR1 and CDR2: MGHDK, SYGVNS. The CDR3: CASSELAGGSQETQYF. The CDR3 DNA follows: TGTGCCAGCAGTGAACTAGCGGGGGGATCTCAAGAGACCCAGTACTTC.

The chain couples TRBV18 to TRBJ2-4, with D tentatively TRBD2 (6 bases). The CDR3 contains 15 residues. CDR1 KGHSH and CDR2 LQKENI come from the germline V gene. Trimming removed 5 bases from V and 0 bases from J, with 11 bases in between. CDR3 loop: CASSGGKLAKNIQYF. In DNA form, the CDR3 reads TGTGCCAGCTCAGGCGGGAAACTAGCCAAAAACATTCAGTACTTC.

Only one count was recorded for this clone. The genes are TRBV5-6 and TRBJ1-6, with TRBD1 identical over 9 bases. The germline V gene has CDR1 SGHDT and CDR2 YYEEEE. The ends lost 5 bases at V and 4 bases at J; junction bases unmatched: 4. This CDR3 is 15 amino acids long. The CDR3 spells CASSYGQGYNSPLHF. The CDR3 bases are TGTGCCAGCAGTTACGGACAGGGGTATAATTCACCCCTCCACTTT.

This chain joins TRBV4-1 and TRBJ1-2, with 7 nucleotides matching TRBD1. Germline assignment: CDR1 MGHRA and CDR2 YSYEKL. J lost 4 bases, V lost 4 bases, and 15 bases had no gene match. This CDR3 region has 17 residues. In DNA form, the CDR3 reads TGCGCCAGCAGCCCGACAGGGACGGGGGGGGCCATCTATGGCTACACCTTC. This encodes CASSPTGTGGAIYGYTF.